This TCR beta chain was documented in a study of T cell repertoires in cytomegalovirus infection. The wider study: Through public TCR beta signatures, both CMV infection and matching HLA type were indicated. General study results and limits: Carriers of CMV and the relevant HLA type were discriminated by public TCR beta frequency. HLA-C-restricted, CMV-specific TCR beta clonotypes were dominant ex vivo.

This CDR3 comprises 15 residues. The V end lost 3 bases, the J end lost 4 bases, and 16 bases lay between the germline ends. In germline, CDR1 is DFQATT, CDR2 SNEGSKA (reference sequence). TCRdb reprocessed the reads with MiXCR, giving one entry per CDR3 protein. The data contain 480,000 or so distinct CDR3 sequences, about 11% of them singletons. In this sample, this clonotype turned up a few times. Its cognate antigen is unknown. Sequencing was carried out using PBMCs. This chain uses TRBV20-1 with TRBJ1-5; perhaps TRBD1 as D (6 bases). This receptor was taken from a human donor in good health (CMV status not recorded). Some clones in this sample may be carry-over from other donors' samples. The CDR3 spells CSARATGPRNQPQHF. The CDR3, as DNA: TGCAGTGCTAGGGCTACAGGGCCCCGTAATCAGCCCCAGCATTTT.